Below, 25 T cell receptor beta chains from the same sample are listed, as sequenced in a study of human T cells and chemical hapten exposure. A single record per CDR3 protein comes from TCRdb applying MiXCR to the RACE reads. In the table there are some 84,000 distinct CDR3 sequences, 8.5% to 9% of which are singletons. Time point in this sample: pre-sensitization, week 0. As for treatment: therapeutic diphenylcyclopropenone sensitization with weekly scalp DPC. This specimen was whole blood, taken in connection with sensitization to the hapten diphenylcyclopropenone (DPC). Every receptor here comes from a middle-aged man with alopecia areata. Some clones in this sample may be carry-over from other donors' samples.

This clonotype has ten or more counts. This chain links TRBV5-6 with TRBJ1-1, with D possibly TRBD1 on 6 matching bases. CDR1 is SGHDT and CDR2 is YYEEEE in the germline V gene. V shed 4 bases and J shed 4 bases, with 20 bases lying between them. The CDR3 loop spans 16 amino acids. CDR3 in amino acids: CASSRGVQGTGTEAFF. The CDR3 region has the DNA TGTGCCAGCAGCCGGGGCGTTCAGGGGACGGGCACTGAAGCTTTCTTT. Looking up the rest from reference TRBV5-6 and TRBJ1-1 gives the full variable domain: DAGVTQSPTHLIKTRGQQVTLRCSPKSGHDTVSWYQQALGQGPQFIFQYYEEEERQRGNFPDRFSGHQFPNYSSELNVNALLLGDSALYLCASSRGVQGTGTEAFFGQGTRLTVV.

This clonotype was found a few times. The V gene is TRBV5-1, the J gene TRBJ2-3; D might be TRBD2 (7 bases). The CDR3 covers 14 residues. V was cut by 4 bases and J by 5 bases, with 14 bases left in between. The germline CDR1 and CDR2 sequences are SGHRS and YFSETQ. The CDR3 protein is CASSLSGGEDTQYF. The CDR3 nucleotides read TGCGCCAGCAGCCTTTCGGGGGGCGAAGATACGCAGTATTTT.

This clonotype was recorded many times. Germline is not matched at one junction end, which may reflect a read error. The gene calls are TRBV7-7 and TRBJ2-1; 8 bases fit TRBD2. The CDR3 has 16 amino acids. Germline CDR1 reads SSHAT; CDR2 reads FNYEAQ (reference sequence). CDR3: CASSLAVAGQGNEQFF. CDR3 in DNA: TGTGCTAGCAGCTTAGCGGTAGCGGGGCAGGGCAATGAGCAGTTCTTC.

This clonotype was seen at least ten times. The V gene is TRBV4-1, the J gene TRBJ2-7; 11 bases agree with TRBD2. The CDR3 has 17 amino acids. Per the germline V gene, CDR1 is MGHRA and CDR2 is YSYEKL. The V segment lost 1 base and the J segment 0 bases; nucleotides outside the gene matches: 5. The CDR3 sequence is CASSQASSGGISYEQYV. The CDR3 nucleotides are TGCGCCAGCAGCCAAGCATCTAGCGGGGGGATCTCCTACGAGCAGTACGTC.

This clonotype has just a few counts. The gene calls are TRBV12-3 or TRBV12-4 and TRBJ2-7; 7 nucleotides align to TRBD1. The CDR3 runs 13 residues. V was pared by 3 bases and J by 6 bases, with 5 bases of the junction left unmatched. The CDR3 DNA reads TGTGCCAGCAGTTTTTCAGGGGGATCCGAGCAGTACGTC. It yields the protein CASSFSGGSEQYV.

In regard to this clonotype: A single base separates this from a much larger clone, so it may be a read error. The chain carries TRBV20-1 and TRBJ2-2; D may be TRBD2 (6 bases). Germline CDR1 reads DFQATT; CDR2 reads SNEGSKA (reference sequence). CDR3 size: 14 residues. Deletions cut 3 bases from V and 4 bases from J, with 12 bases between. The CDR3 region has the DNA TGCAGTGCTAGGCTAGCGAGGGGCACCGGGGAGCTGTTTTTT. As protein: CSARLARGTGELFF.

This clonotype has ten or more counts. The chain couples TRBV29-1 to TRBJ2-1; D is unresolved. The germline V gene has CDR1 SQVTM and CDR2 ANQGSEA. The CDR3 spans 12 residues. V was clipped by 4 bases and J by 13 bases, with 17 bases between them. CDR3 loop: CSVAVGPPHQFF. The CDR3 DNA follows: TGCAGCGTTGCGGTGGGCCCGCCCCACCAGTTCTTC.

The chain joins TRBV6-2 or TRBV6-3 to TRBJ2-5, with 10 bases lining up with TRBD1. CDR3 length: 16 residues. V was pared by 2 bases and J by 2 bases, with 5 bases of the junction left unmatched. From germline, CDR1 is MNHEY and CDR2 SVGEGT. This CDR3 is CASSYGTGASQETQYF. The DNA for the CDR3 is TGTGCCAGCAGTTACGGGACAGGGGCAAGTCAAGAGACCCAGTACTTC.

The chain is built from TRBV6-2 or TRBV6-3 and TRBJ1-5; D might be TRBD1 (5 bases). The V and J ends lost 5 bases and 5 bases respectively, with 13 bases between them. The germline CDR1 and CDR2 sequences are MNHEY and SVGEGT. The CDR3 length is 14 residues. CDR3 protein: CASSARRVDQPQHF. DNA of the CDR3: TGTGCCAGCAGTGCCCGCAGGGTAGATCAGCCCCAGCATTTT.

This clonotype occurred a few times. The chain is built from TRBV5-1 and TRBJ2-2, with 11 bases that match TRBD2. The CDR3 is made up of 18 amino acids. Germline trimming cut 0 bases from V and 6 bases from J; bases unmatched to any gene: 10. Germline V lookup: CDR1 SGHRS, CDR2 YFSETQ. CDR3 loop: CASSLDVLAGAGAGELFF. CDR3 DNA sequence: TGCGCCAGCAGCTTGGATGTACTAGCGGGAGCTGGGGCCGGGGAGCTGTTTTTT.

This clonotype has at least ten counts. The rearrangement links TRBV3-1 to TRBJ1-1; possibly TRBD1 for D (6 bases). Germline V gives CDR1 LGHDT, CDR2 YNNKEL (reference sequence). The CDR3 has 16 residues. V was clipped by 0 bases and J by 4 bases, with 15 bases between them. CDR3 amino acids: CASSQDSWGLFTEAFF. CDR3 nucleotide sequence: TGTGCCAGCAGCCAAGATTCGTGGGGGCTATTCACTGAAGCTTTCTTT. Drawing the rest from reference TRBV3-1 and TRBJ1-1, the complete variable domain is DTAVSQTPKYLVTQMGNDKSIKCEQNLGHDTMYWYKQDSKKFLKIMFSYNNKELIINETVPNRFSPKSPDKAHLNLHINSLELGDSAVYFCASSQDSWGLFTEAFFGQGTRLTVV.

This clonotype was seen at least ten times. This chain joins TRBV12-3 or TRBV12-4 and TRBJ2-7, with D perhaps matching TRBD2 (5 bases). The CDR3 loop spans 14 amino acids. Trimming removed 5 bases at V and 3 bases at J, with 14 bases between. CDR3 residues: CASSISGINYEQYF. CDR3 bases: TGTGCCAGCAGTATCTCCGGGATTAACTACGAGCAGTACTTC.

There are a few counts of this clonotype. The V and J genes are TRBV28 and TRBJ1-2; 8 nucleotides line up with TRBD1. The CDR3 covers 13 residues. With 6 bases clipped from V and 3 bases from J, the junction kept 3 bases outside the gene matches. CDR1 is MDHEN, CDR2 SYDVKM, per germline. CDR3 DNA: TGTGCCAGCAGACAGGGGGAGGACTATGGCTACACCTTC. Amino acid sequence: CASRQGEDYGYTF.

About this clonotype: A much larger clone differs by one base, so this may be a read error. V is TRBV6-5 and J is TRBJ2-3; TRBD2 aligns across 7 bases. The CDR3 sequence is 12 residues long. Trimming at V came to 8 bases and at J to 6 bases, leaving 5 bases not matched to a gene. Germline loops: CDR1 MNHEY, CDR2 SVGAGI. As DNA, the CDR3 is TGTGCCAGCTTGGGGGGGGAGGATACGCAGTATTTT. It yields the protein CASLGGEDTQYF.

This clonotype has ten or more counts. V gene TRBV7-9 combines with J gene TRBJ1-5; D is unresolved. This CDR3 region has 14 residues. V was cut by 5 bases and J by 7 bases, with 15 bases left in between. Germline lookup yields CDR1 SEHNR and CDR2 FQNEAQ (reference sequence). CDR3 region: CASSPDQMGQPQHF. The CDR3 coding sequence is TGTGCCAGCAGCCCAGACCAGATGGGACAGCCCCAGCATTTT.

This clonotype was picked up many times. V gene TRBV28 combines with J gene TRBJ1-2; D gene unclear. Trimming removed 6 bases from V and 3 bases from J, with 14 bases in between. Germline CDR1 and CDR2: MDHEN and SYDVKM. The CDR3 is made up of 14 amino acids. The chain's CDR3 is CASSPRSLYYGYTF. CDR3 nucleotides: TGTGCCAGCAGCCCTAGGTCCCTATACTATGGCTACACCTTC.

This clonotype was found a few times. Here the CDR3 DNA reads TGTGCCAGCAGCTTCGTCGTGGGAGATACGCAGTATTTT. Translated, it gives CASSFVVGDTQYF. The V and J genes are TRBV7-2 and TRBJ2-3; D unclear. Germline values: CDR1 SGHTA, CDR2 FQGNSA. The ends were cut back, 3 bases at V and 5 bases at J, with 9 bases in the middle. This CDR3 has 13 amino acids.

This clonotype was detected ten times or more. The chain joins TRBV9 to TRBJ2-1, with D tentatively TRBD2 (5 bases). Germline CDR1 is SGDLS and CDR2 is YYNGEE. This CDR3 comprises 15 residues. Trimming cost V 0 bases and J 4 bases, with 11 bases left between them. CDR3 nucleotides: TGTGCCAGCAGCGTAGAAGGTACTAGTTACAATGAGCAGTTCTTC. Translating it yields CASSVEGTSYNEQFF.

This clonotype was observed at least ten times. The V call is TRBV28, the J call TRBJ1-2; TRBD1 matches at 10 bases. V was pared by 6 bases and J by 8 bases, with 9 bases of the junction left unmatched. Germline assignment: CDR1 MDHEN and CDR2 SYDVKM. CDR3 length: 14 amino acids. The CDR3 is CASSWDGQGGGYTF. CDR3 in DNA: TGTGCCAGCAGCTGGGACGGACAGGGGGGCGGCTACACCTTC.

This clonotype came up a few times. This chain uses TRBV3-1 with TRBJ2-7; D remains unclear. Trimming left V 1 base short and J 3 bases short, with 4 bases between. CDR1 is LGHDT and CDR2 is YNNKEL in the germline V gene (reference sequence). The CDR3 extends over 12 amino acids. CDR3 sequence (DNA): TGTGCCAGCAGCCAAGTCTACTACGAGCAGTACTTC. It encodes CASSQVYYEQYF.

The table lists this clonotype with many counts. This sequence joins TRBV7-3 and TRBJ2-1; 10 nucleotides align to TRBD2. Germline V gives CDR1 SGHTA, CDR2 FQGTGA. The CDR3 extends over 13 amino acids. The V gene end was trimmed by 4 bases and the J gene end by 10 bases; junction bases not matched to a gene: 4. DNA for the CDR3: TGTGCCAGCAGCTGGGATAGCGGGAGGGAGCAGTTCTTC. This encodes CASSWDSGREQFF.

This clonotype has only a few counts. The chain carries TRBV30 and TRBJ2-7; TRBD2 aligns across 14 bases. Germline-derived CDR1 and CDR2 are GTSNPN and SVGIG (reference sequence). The ends lost 7 bases at V and 5 bases at J; junction bases unmatched: 4. This CDR3 is 13 amino acids long. This CDR3 is CASPGLAGDEQYF. CDR3 bases: TGTGCCTCCCCGGGACTAGCGGGAGACGAGCAGTACTTC.

This clonotype showed up many times. The V gene is TRBV12-3 or TRBV12-4, the J gene TRBJ2-1; 15 bases fit TRBD2. The CDR3 consists of 16 residues. V gave up 6 bases and J gave up 7 bases; unmatched junction bases: 7. The DNA of the CDR3 is TGTGCCAGCAGGCGGACCGGGACTAGCGGGAGGAATGAGCAGTTCTTC. Protein product: CASRRTGTSGRNEQFF.

At least ten counts were recorded for this clonotype. The chain employs TRBV6-5 and TRBJ1-5; maybe TRBD1 (5 bases). The CDR3 has 13 amino acids. V was trimmed by 5 bases and J by 4 bases, leaving 9 bases between them. Germline V gene sequence: CDR1 MNHEY, CDR2 SVGAGI. The CDR3 bases are TGTGCCAGCAGTGACAGAAGGAATCAGCCCCAGCATTTT. Protein: CASSDRRNQPQHF.

This rearrangement joins TRBV15 to TRBJ1-6; 7 bases map to TRBD1. The length of the CDR3 is 14 residues. Germline V gene data show CDR1 as LNHNV and CDR2 as YYDKDF (reference sequence). J gave up 10 bases and V 3 bases, and 6 bases lay outside the gene matches. As DNA, the CDR3 is TGTGCCACCAGCAGGCCTACAGGGGACTCACCCCTCCACTTT. Residues: CATSRPTGDSPLHF.